This passage covers 21 T cell receptor beta chains from one sample sequenced in a study of PD-1 and CTLA-4 blockade in melanoma. This table comes from immunoSEQ multiplex PCR, and its TCRdb copy is limited to in-frame clones, with some not included. Here the sample spans about 11,000 clones, roughly four fifths being singletons. The specimen was CD8+ T cells from peripheral blood, collected from a patient given anti-PD-1 treatment. The receptors were sampled from a human donor with melanoma.

The J gene is TRBJ1-2, the V gene TRBV5-6; 7 bases match TRBD1. The CDR3 has 13 residues. Germline loops: CDR1 SGHDT, CDR2 YYEEEE. V lost 4 bases, J lost 2 bases, and 2 bases stayed unmatched. The CDR3 region has the DNA TGTGCCAGCAGCCAGGGGGGGAACTATGGCTACACCTTC. It codes for CASSQGGNYGYTF.

This CDR3 reads CSVAHNEQFF. In nucleotides, the CDR3 is TGCAGCGTGGCGCACAATGAGCAGTTCTTC. This chain links TRBV29-1 with TRBJ2-1; no definite D call. V gave up 6 bases and J gave up 5 bases, with 5 bases separating them. Germline V gene lookup returns CDR1 SQVTM and CDR2 ANQGSEA. The CDR3 is 10 amino acids.

This clone was recorded a few times. The chain joins TRBV9 to TRBJ2-6; D gene uncertain. V was pared by 0 bases and J by 0 bases, with 7 bases between. The CDR3 sequence is 16 residues long. Per germline, CDR1 SGDLS and CDR2 YYNGEE. The CDR3 here is CASSVEPSSGANVLTF. The CDR3 DNA reads TGTGCCAGCAGCGTAGAACCGAGCTCTGGGGCCAACGTCCTGACTTTC.

V and J are TRBV9 and TRBJ1-6; D unresolved. The germline V and J ends were trimmed by 2 bases and 7 bases, with 10 bases remaining between them. The CDR3 length is 14 residues. CDR1 and CDR2 (germline): SGDLS, YYNGEE. CDR3 nucleotides: TGTGCCAGCAGCGTCGGGAGCCTAAATTCACCCCTCCACTTT. It translates to CASSVGSLNSPLHF.

Details on this clone: At one end, the junction sequence differs from germline, possibly due to a read error. The chain couples TRBV7-7 to TRBJ2-1, with D unclear. Germline lookup yields CDR1 SSHAT and CDR2 FNYEAQ (reference sequence). The CDR3 totals 15 residues. The CDR3 sequence is CASSSSPSSYNEQFF. The CDR3 nucleotides are TGTGCTAGCAGCTCTAGTCCCTCCTCCTACAATGAGCAGTTCTTC.

The V gene is TRBV27, the J gene TRBJ1-1; TRBD1 is a possible D gene (5 bases). From germline, CDR1 is MNHEY and CDR2 SMNVEV (reference sequence). The CDR3 has 15 residues. Trimming took off 4 bases at V and 3 bases at J, with 15 bases between the two ends. CDR3 bases: TGTGCCAGCAGTTCCACAGGCTGGTTGTACACTGAAGCTTTCTTT. Protein product: CASSSTGWLYTEAFF.

The chain employs TRBV7-9 and TRBJ1-2, with D hard to call. Germline V gives CDR1 SEHNR, CDR2 FQNEAQ (reference sequence). V was cut by 4 bases and J by 5 bases, with 14 bases left in between. This CDR3 has 14 amino acids. The CDR3: CASSSGRAGYGYTF. The CDR3 region has the DNA TGTGCCAGCAGCTCCGGTAGGGCAGGATATGGCTACACCTTC.

The V and J genes are TRBV30 and TRBJ2-7; 8 bases are shared with TRBD1. The CDR3 totals 12 residues. The ends lost 5 bases at V and 0 bases at J; junction bases unmatched: 0. From germline, CDR1 is GTSNPN and CDR2 SVGIG (reference sequence). CDR3 sequence: CAWGQGSYEQYF. CDR3 DNA sequence: TGTGCCTGGGGACAGGGCTCCTACGAGCAGTACTTC.

CDR3: CASSSRTEMNTEAFF. DNA for the CDR3: TGTGCCAGCAGCTCCCGGACGGAGATGAACACTGAAGCTTTCTTT. The chain couples TRBV13 to TRBJ1-1; D is undetermined. V gave up 4 bases and J gave up 0 bases, with 12 bases separating them. This CDR3 is built from 15 residues. Per the germline V gene, CDR1 is PRHDT and CDR2 is FYEKMQ (reference sequence).

The rearrangement uses TRBV11-2 and TRBJ1-1; possible D gene TRBD1, 6 bases. CDR1 and CDR2 from the germline V gene are SGHAT and FQNNGV. The CDR3 is 14 amino acids. Between the trimmed V and J ends, which lost 6 bases and 4 bases, there was a span of 15 bases. The CDR3 DNA follows: TGTGCCAGCAGAACAACAGGGAGTGGCACTGAAGCTTTCTTT. It is translated as CASRTTGSGTEAFF.

J is TRBJ2-7 and V is TRBV6-5; 8 bases match TRBD2. Germline lookup yields CDR1 MNHEY and CDR2 SVGAGI. This CDR3 spans 15 amino acids. J was trimmed by 6 bases and V by 5 bases; bases with no gene match: 12. CDR3 region: CASSKVPGGASEQYF. CDR3 sequence (DNA): TGTGCCAGCAGTAAGGTCCCCGGGGGGGCCTCCGAGCAGTACTTC.

The V call is TRBV28, the J call TRBJ2-1, with D possibly being TRBD1 (5 bases). The ends were cut back, 9 bases at V and 6 bases at J, with 21 bases in the middle. The CDR3 runs 15 residues. The germline CDR1 and CDR2 sequences are MDHEN and SYDVKM. CDR3 amino acids: CASQPPGRRGNEQFF. The CDR3 DNA reads TGTGCCAGTCAACCCCCGGGCCGAAGGGGCAATGAGCAGTTCTTC.

The J gene is TRBJ1-1, the V gene TRBV5-6; a possible D gene is TRBD1 (5 bases). The germline V gene has CDR1 SGHDT and CDR2 YYEEEE. The V end was cut by 0 bases, the J end by 3 bases, with 12 bases between. The CDR3 is 15 residues long. The CDR3 region is CASSLGVSGYTEAFF. The DNA of the CDR3 is TGTGCCAGCAGCTTGGGGGTCTCAGGGTACACTGAAGCTTTCTTT.

The CDR3 bases are TGTGCCAGCAGTCTCGGACGGAAAGCCTACGAGCAGTACTTC. Protein product: CASSLGRKAYEQYF. This rearrangement joins TRBV6-5 to TRBJ2-7, with no clear D. Trimming shortened V by 5 bases and J by 2 bases, and 13 bases separated the two germline ends. Per the germline V gene, CDR1 is MNHEY and CDR2 is SVGAGI. This CDR3 has 14 amino acids.

Only a few counts were recorded for this clone. The CDR3 reads CASSPFLGEQYF. In nucleotides, the CDR3 is TGTGCCAGCAGTCCCTTCTTAGGCGAGCAGTACTTC. This chain joins TRBV12-3 or TRBV12-4 and TRBJ2-7; D remains unclear. Trimming removed 5 bases from V and 6 bases from J, with 11 bases in between. The CDR3 is made up of 12 amino acids.

By share of the sample, this clone is hyperexpanded (1% or more). This chain links TRBV5-6 with TRBJ2-1; D ambiguous. The V gene's germline CDR1 is SGHDT and CDR2 YYEEEE. The CDR3 extends over 13 amino acids. V was shortened by 2 bases and J by 8 bases, with 11 bases between the two germline ends. As DNA, the CDR3 is TGTGCCAGCAGCTTTGGGAACTCGGATGAGCAGTTCTTC. This sequence encodes CASSFGNSDEQFF.

This sequence joins TRBV30 and TRBJ1-1, with D possibly being TRBD1 (6 bases). Trimming removed 5 bases at V and 3 bases at J, with 16 bases between. The germline CDR1 and CDR2 sequences are GTSNPN and SVGIG (reference sequence). The CDR3 covers 14 residues. CDR3 in DNA: TGTGCCTGGGGGAGGGGGGCTGGGTACACTGAAGCTTTCTTT. As protein: CAWGRGAGYTEAFF.

The chain couples TRBV2 to TRBJ1-1; D call uncertain. The CDR3 consists of 14 residues. From germline, CDR1 is SNHLY and CDR2 FYNNEI. Trimming stripped 2 bases from V and 7 bases from J, with 14 bases between. The DNA for the CDR3 is TGTGCCAGCAGTGAAAGTAGTTTTGTCCGTGAAGCTTTCTTT. Translating gives CASSESSFVREAFF.

This sequence joins TRBV12-3 or TRBV12-4 and TRBJ2-5, with 7 bases lining up with TRBD1. V shed 7 bases, J shed 3 bases, and the junction held 2 bases outside the gene matches. CDR3 length: 12 residues. The CDR3 DNA sequence: TGTGCCAGCAAAGACAGGGAAGAGACCCAGTACTTC. Translating gives CASKDREETQYF.

The chain is built from TRBV3-1 (or the pseudogene TRBV3-2) and TRBJ2-6; either TRBD1 or TRBD2 may fit D (5 bases each). Trimming removed 2 bases at V and 1 base at J, with 15 bases between. This CDR3 spans 18 amino acids. Germline-derived CDR1 and CDR2 are LGHDT and YNNKEL (reference sequence). The CDR3 loop is CASSQPRDLTSGANVLTF. CDR3 DNA sequence: TGTGCCAGCAGCCAACCAAGGGACCTGACGTCTGGGGCCAACGTCCTGACTTTC.

This clone was counted a single time. The chain employs TRBV10-3 and TRBJ2-1; weak D call: TRBD1 (6 bases). V was trimmed by 6 bases and J by 6 bases, leaving 9 bases between them. CDR3 length: 12 amino acids. The V gene's germline CDR1 is ENHRY and CDR2 SYGVKD. CDR3 sequence reads: CAISKQGNEQFF. The DNA of the CDR3 is TGTGCCATCAGCAAACAGGGCAATGAGCAGTTCTTC.